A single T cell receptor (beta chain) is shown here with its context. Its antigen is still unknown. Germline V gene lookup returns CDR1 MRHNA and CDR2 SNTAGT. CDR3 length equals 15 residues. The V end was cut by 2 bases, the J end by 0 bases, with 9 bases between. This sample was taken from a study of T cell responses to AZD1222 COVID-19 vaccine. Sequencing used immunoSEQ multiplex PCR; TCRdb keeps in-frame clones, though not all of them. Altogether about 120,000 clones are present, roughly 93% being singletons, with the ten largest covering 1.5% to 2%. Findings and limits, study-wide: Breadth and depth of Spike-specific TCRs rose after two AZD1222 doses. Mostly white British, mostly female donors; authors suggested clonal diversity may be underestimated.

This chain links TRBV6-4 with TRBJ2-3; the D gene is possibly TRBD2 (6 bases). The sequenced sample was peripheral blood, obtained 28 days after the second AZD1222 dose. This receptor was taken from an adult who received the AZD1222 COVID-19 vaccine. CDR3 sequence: CASSDSGGSTDTQYF. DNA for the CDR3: TGTGCCAGCAGTGACAGCGGAGGGAGCACAGATACGCAGTATTTT.